The 20 T cell receptor beta chains listed next were all sequenced from one sample in a study of blood T cell repertoires in COVID-19. Produced via immunoSEQ multiplex PCR; TCRdb's table is partial and in-frame only. In the table there are under 250,000 clones, roughly 90% of which are singletons. Sequenced material: peripheral blood. The receptors were sampled from a man in his fifties or sixties with acute or convalescent COVID-19.

This chain joins TRBV5-5 and TRBJ1-1; TRBD1 aligns across 8 bases. With 4 bases clipped from V and 0 bases from J, the junction kept 11 bases outside the gene matches. This CDR3 has 17 residues. Per the germline V gene, CDR1 is SGHKS and CDR2 is YYEKEE (reference sequence). The CDR3 spells CASSASPGTGVNTEAFF. In DNA, the CDR3 is TGTGCCAGCAGCGCCAGTCCCGGGACAGGAGTGAACACTGAAGCTTTCTTT.

V usage is TRBV11-1 and J usage is TRBJ1-1, with D unresolved. The CDR3 runs 13 residues. Per germline, CDR1 SGHAT and CDR2 FQDESV (reference sequence). V was clipped by 5 bases and J by 4 bases, with 11 bases between them. The CDR3 loop is CASSLSEGTEAFF. CDR3 DNA sequence: TGTGCCAGCAGCCTTTCTGAGGGCACTGAAGCTTTCTTT.

The genes are TRBV6-5 and TRBJ1-2; TRBD1 matches 7 bases. The CDR3 loop spans 15 amino acids. The germline V gene has CDR1 MNHEY and CDR2 SVGAGI. The junction had 6 bases not matched to a gene; V was cut back by 2 bases and J by 3 bases. CDR3 in DNA: TGTGCCAGCAGTTACCGGGACAGTTCGGACTATGGCTACACCTTC. Translating gives CASSYRDSSDYGYTF.

This chain links TRBV6-2 or TRBV6-3 with TRBJ2-1; 8 nucleotides align to TRBD2. The CDR3 contains 15 residues. CDR1 and CDR2 from the germline V gene are MNHEY and SVGEGT. J lost 13 bases, V lost 4 bases, and 15 bases had no gene match. DNA of the CDR3: TGTGCCAGCAGTTCCAATCGTCCCGGGACTAGTTTTCAGTTCTTC. It is translated as CASSSNRPGTSFQFF.

J is TRBJ2-7 and V is TRBV6-5; D possibly corresponds to TRBD1 (5 bases). Germline CDR1 and CDR2: MNHEY and SVGAGI. V was pared by 4 bases and J by 7 bases, with 8 bases between. This CDR3 is 11 amino acids long. CDR3 nucleotides: TGTGCCAGCAGTTCTCGGACAGAGCAGTACTTC. It specifies CASSSRTEQYF.

The chain employs TRBV3-1 (or the pseudogene TRBV3-2) and TRBJ2-1; 7 positions match TRBD2. Germline-derived CDR1 and CDR2 are LGHDT and YNNKEL (reference sequence). This CDR3 has 16 amino acids. The trim removed 4 bases at V and 9 bases at J, leaving 15 bases unmatched. CDR3 in amino acids: CASSPQTSLSSGEQFF. The CDR3 DNA sequence: TGTGCCAGCAGCCCTCAGACTAGCCTCTCTTCGGGTGAGCAGTTCTTC.

The chain is built from TRBV6-1 and TRBJ2-1; maybe TRBD2 (6 bases). V was cut by 2 bases and J by 4 bases, with 9 bases left in between. CDR1 and CDR2 (germline): MNHNS, SASEGT. The CDR3 loop spans 14 amino acids. As DNA, the CDR3 is TGTGCCAGCAGTGAACGACTAGTTTACAATGAGCAGTTCTTC. It specifies CASSERLVYNEQFF.

V is TRBV18 and J is TRBJ1-4; TRBD1 matches at 11 bases. CDR3 length equals 17 residues. The V gene's germline CDR1 is KGHSH and CDR2 LQKENI. Germline trimming cut 2 bases from V and 10 bases from J; bases unmatched to any gene: 12. The CDR3 is CASSPEIPGQGEGKLFF. The CDR3 region has the DNA TGTGCCAGCTCACCAGAGATCCCGGGACAGGGGGAAGGAAAACTGTTTTTT. The full variable domain, rest sourced from reference TRBV18 and TRBJ1-4, is NAGVMQNPRHLVRRRGQEARLRCSPMKGHSHVYWYRQLPEEGLKFMVYLQKENIIDESGMPKERFSAEFPKEGPSILRIQQVVRGDSAAYFCASSPEIPGQGEGKLFFGSGTQLSVL.

The chain carries TRBV6-2 or TRBV6-3 and TRBJ2-2; possible D gene TRBD1, 5 bases. V lost 5 bases and J lost 0, with 16 bases in between. The CDR3 runs to 17 residues. Germline values: CDR1 MNHEY, CDR2 SVGEGT. The CDR3 DNA sequence: TGTGCCAGCAGTCACCCGACAGTACCCTCGAACACCGGGGAGCTGTTTTTT. Encoded protein: CASSHPTVPSNTGELFF.

This chain uses TRBV15 with TRBJ1-1; the D gene is possibly TRBD1 (5 bases). The ends were cut back, 0 bases at V and 1 base at J, with 9 bases in the middle. This CDR3 comprises 15 residues. Germline V CDR1 and CDR2: LNHNV, YYDKDF (reference sequence). CDR3 bases: TGTGCCACCAGCAGAGAGGAGGGGTGGAACACTGAAGCTTTCTTT. Protein product: CATSREEGWNTEAFF.

CDR3 amino acids: CASSQEPAGEPLPTDTQYF. The CDR3 DNA reads as TGTGCCAGCAGCCAAGAGCCAGCGGGAGAACCCCTCCCCACAGATACGCAGTATTTT. The genes are TRBV4-2 and TRBJ2-3; 8 bases line up with TRBD2. Looked up from germline, CDR1 is LGHNA and CDR2 is YNFKEQ. V shed 0 bases, J shed 2 bases, and the junction held 13 bases outside the gene matches. The CDR3 has 19 residues.

This clone was observed at least ten times. CDR3 sequence (DNA): TGTGCCAGCAGTTTAGTCTCTGGCCCAGGGTACGAGCAGTACTTC. It is translated as CASSLVSGPGYEQYF. This rearrangement joins TRBV28 to TRBJ2-7; tentative D call: TRBD1 (5 bases). The CDR3 sequence is 15 residues long. Trimming stripped 2 bases from V and 4 bases from J, with 15 bases between. The germline V gene encodes CDR1 MDHEN and CDR2 SYDVKM.

The genes are TRBV3-1 (or the pseudogene TRBV3-2) and TRBJ2-1, with D unresolved. CDR1 and CDR2 (germline): LGHDT, YNNKEL (reference sequence). The CDR3 is 13 amino acids. Trimming pared 6 bases from V and 4 bases from J, leaving 10 bases between. CDR3 amino acids: CASSARRYNEQFF. DNA of the CDR3: TGTGCCAGCAGTGCGAGGAGATACAATGAGCAGTTCTTC.

This chain joins TRBV28 and TRBJ1-5; D might be TRBD1 (6 bases). The CDR3 length is 16 residues. Trimming removed 5 bases at V and 0 bases at J, with 14 bases between. Germline loops: CDR1 MDHEN, CDR2 SYDVKM. The CDR3 DNA is TGTGCCAGCAGTCCACCAGGGGTTTATAGCAATCAGCCCCAGCATTTT. It yields the protein CASSPPGVYSNQPQHF.

This sequence joins TRBV5-4 and TRBJ2-5; TRBD1 matches 9 bases. The J segment lost 5 bases and the V segment lost 3 bases, leaving 8 bases of the junction unmatched. The CDR3 is made up of 15 amino acids. Germline V gene data show CDR1 as SGHNT and CDR2 as YYREEE (reference sequence). CDR3 DNA sequence: TGTGCCAGCAGCTCGGACAGGGGCCGGTTGGAGACCCAGTACTTC. It codes for CASSSDRGRLETQYF.

The rearrangement links TRBV3-1 (or the pseudogene TRBV3-2) to TRBJ2-1; 9 nucleotides line up with TRBD2. V was pared by 5 bases and J by 6 bases, with 11 bases of the junction left unmatched. This CDR3 is 16 amino acids long. The germline CDR1 and CDR2 sequences are LGHDT and YNNKEL (reference sequence). This chain's CDR3 is CASSGTAGGPSNEQFF. The DNA for the CDR3 is TGTGCCAGCAGCGGCACGGCGGGAGGGCCGAGCAATGAGCAGTTCTTC.

The V call is TRBV4-3, the J call TRBJ1-1; D perhaps matches TRBD1 (6 bases). The germline V gene encodes CDR1 LGHNA and CDR2 YSLEER. The length of the CDR3 is 15 residues. V was pared by 1 base and J by 7 bases, with 16 bases between. The CDR3 spells CASSQGSGKDSEAFF. CDR3 DNA: TGCGCCAGCAGCCAAGGGTCAGGGAAGGACAGTGAAGCTTTCTTT.

The chain combines TRBV11-3 with TRBJ2-3; unclear D gene. This CDR3 has 15 amino acids. Trimming took 0 bases from V and 0 from J, leaving 7 bases between them. Per the germline V gene, CDR1 is SGHNT and CDR2 is YENEEA. In nucleotides, the CDR3 is TGTGCCAGCAGCTTAGATCTGACTAGCACAGATACGCAGTATTTT. Protein: CASSLDLTSTDTQYF. The whole variable domain, filled in from reference TRBV11-3 and TRBJ2-3, reads EAGVVQSPRYKIIEKKQPVAFWCNPISGHNTLYWYLQNLGQGPELLIRYENEEAVDDSQLPKDRFSAERLKGVDSTLKIQPAELGDSAVYLCASSLDLTSTDTQYFGPGTRLTVL.

V is TRBV4-3 and J is TRBJ2-1; 7 positions agree with TRBD2. V shed 0 bases and J 9 bases; nucleotides not matched to a gene: 8. Per germline, CDR1 LGHNA and CDR2 YSLEER. The CDR3 loop spans 15 amino acids. The CDR3 is CASSQEGRVGGEQFF. Here the CDR3 DNA reads TGCGCCAGCAGCCAAGAAGGGAGGGTGGGTGGTGAGCAGTTCTTC.

The J gene is TRBJ1-4, the V gene TRBV5-8; TRBD1 matches at 7 bases. Losses at the gene ends were 0 bases for V and 6 bases for J; bases not matched to a gene: 8. This CDR3 has 16 amino acids. CDR1 SGHTS and CDR2 YDEGEE come from the germline V gene. The CDR3 DNA is TGTGCCAGCAGCTTGGTGCGAGGGGGCGGGGATGAAAAACTGTTTTTT. The encoded protein is CASSLVRGGGDEKLFF.